Reported below is one T cell receptor beta chain. The entry originates in a study of shared clonotypes between healthy human individuals. V was shortened by 5 bases and J by 8 bases, with 7 bases between the two germline ends. The germline V gene encodes CDR1 SGHAT and CDR2 FQNNGV. This CDR3 has 11 residues. Sequencing used immunoSEQ multiplex PCR; TCRdb keeps in-frame clones, though not all of them. Found here are fewer than 3 million clones, around 90% of them singletons; the top ten hold around 0.35%. The receptor's source is a man between 18 and 35 years old in good health. Some clones in this sample may be carry-over from other donors' samples. Sample: naive CD4+ T cells from PBMCs. Subset given: CD45RA+ positively selected. V gene TRBV11-2 combines with J gene TRBJ2-1; the D is unclear. The CDR3 nucleotides read TGTGCCAGCAGCGGGGTTCATGAGCAGTTCTTC. Translated, it gives CASSGVHEQFF. Supplemented by reference TRBV11-2 and TRBJ2-1, the full variable domain reads EAGVAQSPRYKIIEKRQSVAFWCNPISGHATLYWYQQILGQGPKLLIQFQNNGVVDDSQLPKDRFSAERLKGVDSTLKIQPAKLEDSAVYLCASSGVHEQFFGPGTRLTVL.